The sequence of this T cell receptor beta chain was determined in a study of Graves' ophthalmopathy and Graves' hyperthyroidism. The CDR3 length is 17 residues. The V end was cut by 5 bases, the J end by 2 bases, with 24 bases between. Germline assignment: CDR1 DFQATT and CDR2 SNEGSKA (reference sequence). The sequenced template was RNA, covering the TCR beta CDR3 region. The library came from an HTBI-primed first-round RT-PCR and a second-round multiplex PCR. MiXCR, applied by TCRdb to the multiplex PCR reads, yields one record per CDR3 protein. The sample holds hundreds of thousands of distinct CDR3 sequences, 20% to 25% seen once.

The gene calls are TRBV20-1 and TRBJ1-1, with a tentative D call TRBD1 (6 bases). The source material was peripheral blood. The receptor was derived from a woman between 18 and 29 years old with stable Graves' hyperthyroidism. Some clones in this sample may be carry-over from other donors' samples. The CDR3 nucleotides read TGCAGTGCTCCCGGACAGTCCTCGACGGCTAGTAACACTGAAGCTTTCTTT. Protein product: CSAPGQSSTASNTEAFF.